These 27 T cell receptor beta chains came from one sample sequenced in a study of shared clonotypes between healthy human individuals. TCRdb's table, derived via immunoSEQ multiplex PCR, lists solely in-frame clones and lacks some. Of 520,000 or so clones in the sample, roughly 78% were seen once. The source material was PBMCs. Receptors originate from a woman aged 40 to 50 in good health. Some clones in this sample may be carry-over from other donors' samples.

The genes are TRBV5-1 and TRBJ2-3; TRBD2 matches 10 bases. The ends lost 0 bases at V and 6 bases at J; junction bases unmatched: 4. Per the germline V gene, CDR1 is SGHRS and CDR2 is YFSETQ. CDR3 length equals 15 residues. CDR3 amino acids: CASSLDYSGRDTQYF. The CDR3 DNA reads as TGCGCCAGCAGCTTGGATTATAGCGGGAGGGATACGCAGTATTTT.

The chain links TRBV29-1 to TRBJ2-1; 9 bases fit TRBD1. Trimming at V came to 0 bases and at J to 8 bases, leaving 17 bases not matched to a gene. The CDR3 covers 18 residues. The germline V gene has CDR1 SQVTM and CDR2 ANQGSEA. The CDR3 spells CSVEDKEGTGRGYDEQFF. The CDR3 DNA reads TGCAGCGTTGAAGATAAAGAGGGGACAGGGAGAGGCTATGATGAGCAGTTCTTC.

This chain connects TRBV19 to TRBJ2-7; 7 bases align to TRBD2. The CDR3 consists of 15 residues. Unmatched junction bases numbered 9, after V lost 5 bases and J lost 2 bases. Per the germline V gene, CDR1 is LNHDA and CDR2 is SQIVND (reference sequence). DNA of the CDR3: TGTGCCAGTAGTTCGAGCGGGACTGGGACCTACGAGCAGTACTTC. Translating gives CASSSSGTGTYEQYF. Using reference TRBV19 and TRBJ2-7 for the parts outside the CDR3, the full variable domain is DGGITQSPKYLFRKEGQNVTLSCEQNLNHDAMYWYRQDPGQGLRLIYYSQIVNDFQKGDIAEGYSVSREKKESFPLTVTSAQKNPTAFYLCASSSSGTGTYEQYFGPGTRLTVT.

This clone has just a few counts. The chain has TRBV29-1 and TRBJ2-5, with 7 bases matching TRBD1. The CDR3 spans 13 residues. Trimming removed 3 bases from V and 7 bases from J; junction bases left unmatched: 8. Germline V CDR1 and CDR2: SQVTM, ANQGSEA. In DNA, the CDR3 is TGCAGCGTTGACCAGGGACAGCGACGGACCCAGTACTTC. Its translation: CSVDQGQRRTQYF.

The gene calls are TRBV5-5 and TRBJ2-7; possible D gene TRBD1, 5 bases. Trimming removed 1 base at V and 3 bases at J, with 11 bases between. CDR1 is SGHKS and CDR2 is YYEKEE in the germline V gene (reference sequence). The CDR3 length is 14 residues. Written as DNA, the CDR3 is TGTGCCAGCAGCTTGCGGACGGACAACTACGAGCAGTACTTC. Its translation is CASSLRTDNYEQYF.

This sequence joins TRBV7-3 and TRBJ2-7, with TRBD2 identical over 12 bases. Germline V lookup: CDR1 SGHTA, CDR2 FQGTGA. The CDR3 is 15 amino acids. The V gene end was trimmed by 3 bases and the J gene end by 7 bases; junction bases not matched to a gene: 7. The CDR3 sequence: CASSLRLAGVEEQYF. The CDR3 DNA reads as TGTGCCAGCAGCTTGAGACTAGCGGGAGTCGAGGAGCAGTACTTC.

The chain carries TRBV2 and TRBJ1-1; D perhaps matches TRBD1 (5 bases). Germline loops: CDR1 SNHLY, CDR2 FYNNEI. With 3 bases removed from V and 1 base from J, the gap between germline ends came to 9 bases. The CDR3 consists of 14 residues. DNA of the CDR3: TGTGCCAGCAGTGAGAGGACAACGAACACTGAAGCTTTCTTT. Protein sequence: CASSERTTNTEAFF.

The chain is built from TRBV7-8 and TRBJ1-2; the D is unclear. Germline V gene sequence: CDR1 SGHVS, CDR2 FQNEAQ. The CDR3 sequence is 13 residues long. With 8 bases removed from V and 7 bases from J, the gap between germline ends came to 17 bases. CDR3 sequence: CASGGLTRVGYTF. The CDR3 coding sequence is TGTGCCAGCGGCGGATTGACACGGGTTGGCTACACCTTC.

V usage is TRBV19 and J usage is TRBJ1-1; no firm D call. Trimming removed 5 bases at V and 2 bases at J, with 9 bases between. The CDR3 has 13 amino acids. The germline CDR1 and CDR2 sequences are LNHDA and SQIVND (reference sequence). The CDR3 loop reads CASSDQINTEAFF. In DNA, the CDR3 is TGTGCCAGTAGTGATCAGATAAACACTGAAGCTTTCTTT.

This clone has only a few counts. The chain recombines TRBV7-9 with TRBJ2-2; D is unclear. CDR1 SEHNR and CDR2 FQNEAQ come from the germline V gene (reference sequence). Trimming removed 5 bases from V and 3 bases from J, with 13 bases in between. This CDR3 has 15 amino acids. The CDR3 nucleotides are TGTGCCAGCAGCCCGATGGGTGGGGACACCGGGGAGCTGTTTTTT. Its protein is CASSPMGGDTGELFF.

There are many counts of this clone. The chain employs TRBV6-4 and TRBJ2-7; 9 bases map to TRBD2. CDR1 is MRHNA and CDR2 is SNTAGT in the germline V gene. The CDR3 covers 15 residues. Trimming at V came to 3 bases and at J to 0 bases, leaving 3 bases not matched to a gene. This chain's CDR3 is CASSEIAGDSYEQYF. DNA of the CDR3: TGTGCCAGCAGTGAAATAGCGGGAGACTCCTACGAGCAGTACTTC.

This clone appeared a single time. The V call is TRBV11-1, the J call TRBJ2-1, with 7 bases lining up with TRBD2. The germline V gene encodes CDR1 SGHAT and CDR2 FQDESV (reference sequence). The CDR3 consists of 15 residues. J was trimmed by 3 bases and V by 1 base; bases with no gene match: 3. CDR3: CASSLEGTNYNEQFF. The CDR3 nucleotides are TGTGCCAGCAGCTTAGAGGGGACTAACTACAATGAGCAGTTCTTC.

The J gene is TRBJ2-7, the V gene TRBV5-4; 7 bases line up with TRBD1. Germline assignment: CDR1 SGHNT and CDR2 YYREEE (reference sequence). The V segment lost 0 bases and the J segment 0 bases; nucleotides outside the gene matches: 6. The CDR3 length is 16 residues. The CDR3 loop is CASSLGSGGDSYEQYF. In DNA, the CDR3 is TGTGCCAGCAGCTTGGGGTCAGGGGGAGACTCCTACGAGCAGTACTTC.

A remark on this clone: Within the sample, other DNA sequences also encode this same CDR3. The V gene is TRBV5-4, the J gene TRBJ2-3, with 11 bases lining up with TRBD2. CDR3 size: 17 residues. Trimming at V came to 0 bases and at J to 0 bases, leaving 3 bases not matched to a gene. Germline-derived CDR1 and CDR2 are SGHNT and YYREEE (reference sequence). The CDR3 region is CASSLDGTSGSTDTQYF. The CDR3 region has the DNA TGTGCCAGCAGCTTGGACGGGACTAGCGGTAGCACAGATACGCAGTATTTT.

This clone was seen ten or more times. The CDR3 sequence is CASSGVDRNTEAFF. The CDR3, as DNA: TGTGCCAGCAGTGGGGTCGACAGGAACACTGAAGCTTTCTTT. The V and J genes are TRBV2 and TRBJ1-1, with D perhaps TRBD1 (5 bases). The CDR3 spans 14 residues. Germline loops: CDR1 SNHLY, CDR2 FYNNEI. V was pared by 4 bases and J by 1 base, with 10 bases between.

The chain has TRBV11-2 and TRBJ1-4; TRBD1 is a possible D gene (6 bases). This CDR3 is 18 amino acids long. Germline CDR1 reads SGHAT; CDR2 reads FQNNGV. V was cut by 5 bases and J by 0 bases, with 19 bases left in between. DNA for the CDR3: TGTGCCAGCAGCCCTACAGGGTATCCGTTGGCAACTAATGAAAAACTGTTTTTT. This encodes CASSPTGYPLATNEKLFF.

The chain is built from TRBV19 and TRBJ1-5, with D perhaps matching TRBD1 (5 bases). CDR1 is LNHDA and CDR2 is SQIVND in the germline V gene (reference sequence). The CDR3 length is 14 residues. V lost 6 bases to trimming and J lost 3 bases, with 12 bases between them. The CDR3 region is CASRSWGSNQPQHF. In DNA form, the CDR3 reads TGTGCCAGTAGAAGTTGGGGCTCCAATCAGCCCCAGCATTTT.

This chain links TRBV15 with TRBJ1-2; D ambiguous. The germline V and J ends were trimmed by 0 bases and 3 bases, with 8 bases remaining between them. The CDR3 length is 14 residues. Germline V gene data show CDR1 as LNHNV and CDR2 as YYDKDF (reference sequence). The CDR3 DNA is TGTGCCACCAGCAGAGATCTGGGTGACTATGGCTACACCTTC. It encodes CATSRDLGDYGYTF.

This clone was observed once. The CDR3: CASSPGGPDYGYTF. CDR3 nucleotide sequence: TGTGCCAGCTCACCCGGGGGGCCGGACTATGGCTACACCTTC. J is TRBJ1-2 and V is TRBV18; tentatively, D is TRBD1 (6 bases). The CDR3 totals 14 residues. Germline CDR1 reads KGHSH; CDR2 reads LQKENI. Trimming left V 3 bases short and J 3 bases short, with 11 bases between.

The count of this clone is one. CDR3 protein: CASSQGVDTRSSYEQYF. DNA for the CDR3: TGCGCCAGCAGCCAAGGAGTTGACACCCGGAGCTCCTACGAGCAGTACTTC. The chain has TRBV4-3 and TRBJ2-7; no definite D call. Germline V lookup: CDR1 LGHNA, CDR2 YSLEER. The CDR3 is made up of 17 amino acids. The V end lost 1 base, the J end lost 0 bases, and 16 bases lay between the germline ends.

This CDR3 is CASSPGTVGYGYTF. DNA of the CDR3: TGCGCCAGCAGCCCGGGAACGGTGGGCTATGGCTACACCTTC. The V gene is TRBV5-1, the J gene TRBJ1-2; no clear D gene. CDR1 SGHRS and CDR2 YFSETQ come from the germline V gene. Between the trimmed V and J ends, which lost 4 bases and 4 bases, there was a span of 14 bases. The CDR3 is 14 amino acids.

This chain links TRBV10-2 with TRBJ1-1; D is perhaps TRBD1 (6 bases). V lost 7 bases to trimming and J lost 3 bases, with 15 bases between them. The CDR3 runs 14 residues. From germline, CDR1 is WSHSY and CDR2 SAAADI. This chain's CDR3 is CASTWGQGDTEAFF. Here the CDR3 DNA reads TGCGCCAGCACCTGGGGGCAGGGTGACACTGAAGCTTTCTTT.

In this sample, this clone turned up once. The chain employs TRBV2 and TRBJ2-7, with D possibly being TRBD2 (6 bases). There are 11 residues in the CDR3. Per germline, CDR1 SNHLY and CDR2 FYNNEI. V lost 8 bases and J 2 bases, leaving 7 bases between the germline ends. In DNA, the CDR3 is TGTGCCAGCGCGGGAACCTACGAGCAGTACTTC. Translation: CASAGTYEQYF.

J is TRBJ2-3 and V is TRBV9; tentatively, D is TRBD2 (5 bases). The CDR3 loop spans 16 amino acids. CDR1 is SGDLS, CDR2 YYNGEE, per germline. V was cut by 5 bases and J by 0 bases, with 16 bases left in between. The CDR3 spells CASSRYSVASTDTQYF. The CDR3, as DNA: TGTGCCAGCAGTAGATATAGCGTAGCTAGCACAGATACGCAGTATTTT.

The chain links TRBV15 to TRBJ2-3; TRBD1 aligns across 11 bases. The CDR3 sequence is 16 residues long. V was clipped by 1 base and J by 4 bases; unmatched bases: 4. CDR1 and CDR2 from the germline V gene are LNHNV and YYDKDF (reference sequence). The CDR3 DNA reads as TGTGCCACCAGCAGAGGTCCGGGACAGGGGGCAGATACGCAGTATTTT. Protein: CATSRGPGQGADTQYF.

J is TRBJ1-3 and V is TRBV6-5; 8 nucleotides match TRBD1. CDR1 and CDR2 (germline): MNHEY, SVGAGI. This CDR3 is 16 amino acids long. V trimming: 2 bases; J trimming: 2 bases; junction bases outside the gene matches: 5. The CDR3 coding sequence is TGTGCCAGCAGTTACCCTACAGGGGGTACTGGAAACACCATATATTTT. Amino acids: CASSYPTGGTGNTIYF.

The chain has TRBV19 and TRBJ1-1, with 12 bases aligning to TRBD1. V was clipped by 5 bases and J by 5 bases; unmatched bases: 12. CDR3 length equals 17 residues. CDR1 and CDR2 (germline): LNHDA, SQIVND (reference sequence). The CDR3 loop is CASSGGTGGWWRTEAFF. The CDR3 DNA follows: TGTGCCAGTAGTGGGGGGACAGGGGGCTGGTGGAGAACTGAAGCTTTCTTT.